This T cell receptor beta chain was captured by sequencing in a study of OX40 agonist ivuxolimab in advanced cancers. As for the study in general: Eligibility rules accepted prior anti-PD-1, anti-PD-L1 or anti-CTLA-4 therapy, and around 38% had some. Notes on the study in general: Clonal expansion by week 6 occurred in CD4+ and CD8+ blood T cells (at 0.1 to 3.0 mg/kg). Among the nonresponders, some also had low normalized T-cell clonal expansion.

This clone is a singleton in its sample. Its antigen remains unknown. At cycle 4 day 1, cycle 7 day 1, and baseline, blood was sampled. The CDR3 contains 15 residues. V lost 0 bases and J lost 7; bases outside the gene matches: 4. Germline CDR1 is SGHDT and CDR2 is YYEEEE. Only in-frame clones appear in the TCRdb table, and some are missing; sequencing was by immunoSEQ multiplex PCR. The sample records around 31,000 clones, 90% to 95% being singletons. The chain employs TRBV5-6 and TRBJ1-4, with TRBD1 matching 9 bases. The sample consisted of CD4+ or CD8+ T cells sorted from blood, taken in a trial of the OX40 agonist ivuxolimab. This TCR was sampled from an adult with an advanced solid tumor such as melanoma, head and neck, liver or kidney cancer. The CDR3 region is CASSLAWTGVEKLFF. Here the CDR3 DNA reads TGTGCCAGCAGCTTGGCCTGGACAGGGGTTGAAAAACTGTTTTTT.